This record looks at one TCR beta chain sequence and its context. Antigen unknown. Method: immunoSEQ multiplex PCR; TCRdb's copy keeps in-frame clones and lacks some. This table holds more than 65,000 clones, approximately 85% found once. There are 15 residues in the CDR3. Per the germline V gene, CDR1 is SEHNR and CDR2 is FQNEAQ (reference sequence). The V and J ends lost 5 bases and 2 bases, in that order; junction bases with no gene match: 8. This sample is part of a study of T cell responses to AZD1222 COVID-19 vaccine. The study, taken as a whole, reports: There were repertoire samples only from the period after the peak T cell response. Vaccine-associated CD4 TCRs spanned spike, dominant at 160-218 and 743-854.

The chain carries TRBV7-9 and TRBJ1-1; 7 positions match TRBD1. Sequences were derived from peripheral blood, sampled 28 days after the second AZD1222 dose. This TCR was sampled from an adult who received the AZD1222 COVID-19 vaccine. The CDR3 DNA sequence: TGTGCCAGCAGCAACAACGGACAGGATAACACTGAAGCTTTCTTT. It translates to CASSNNGQDNTEAFF.